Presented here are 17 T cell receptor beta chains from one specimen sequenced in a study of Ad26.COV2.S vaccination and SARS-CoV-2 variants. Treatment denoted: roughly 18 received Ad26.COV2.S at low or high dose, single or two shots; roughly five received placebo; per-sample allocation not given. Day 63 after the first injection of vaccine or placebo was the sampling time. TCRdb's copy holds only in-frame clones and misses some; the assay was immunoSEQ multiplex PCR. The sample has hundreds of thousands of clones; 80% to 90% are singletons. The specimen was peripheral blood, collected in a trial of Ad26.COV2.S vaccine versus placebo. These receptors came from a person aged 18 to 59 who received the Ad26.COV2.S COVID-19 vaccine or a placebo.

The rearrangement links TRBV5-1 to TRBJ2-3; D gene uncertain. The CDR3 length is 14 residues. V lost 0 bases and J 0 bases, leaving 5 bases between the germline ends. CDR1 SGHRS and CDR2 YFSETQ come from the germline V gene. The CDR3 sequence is CASSLVASTDTQYF. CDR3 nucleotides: TGCGCCAGCAGCTTGGTTGCCAGCACAGATACGCAGTATTTT.

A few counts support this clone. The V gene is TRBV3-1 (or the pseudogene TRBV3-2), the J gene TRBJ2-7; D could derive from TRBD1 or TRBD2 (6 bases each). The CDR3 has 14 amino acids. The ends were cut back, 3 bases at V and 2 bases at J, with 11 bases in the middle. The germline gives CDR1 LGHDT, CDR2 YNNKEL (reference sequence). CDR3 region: CASSQPGGPYEQYF. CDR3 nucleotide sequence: TGTGCCAGCAGCCAGCCCGGGGGCCCCTACGAGCAGTACTTC.

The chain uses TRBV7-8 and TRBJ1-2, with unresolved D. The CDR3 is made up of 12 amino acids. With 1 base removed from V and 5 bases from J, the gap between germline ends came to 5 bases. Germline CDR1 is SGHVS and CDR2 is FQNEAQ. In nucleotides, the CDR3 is TGTGCCAGCAGCTTAGTAGGGTATGGCTACACCTTC. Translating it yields CASSLVGYGYTF.

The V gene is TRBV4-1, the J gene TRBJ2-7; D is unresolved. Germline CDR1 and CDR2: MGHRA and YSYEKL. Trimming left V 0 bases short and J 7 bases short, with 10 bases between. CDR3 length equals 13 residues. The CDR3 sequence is CASSQDKVGEQYF. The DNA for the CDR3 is TGCGCCAGCAGCCAAGATAAGGTCGGGGAGCAGTACTTC.

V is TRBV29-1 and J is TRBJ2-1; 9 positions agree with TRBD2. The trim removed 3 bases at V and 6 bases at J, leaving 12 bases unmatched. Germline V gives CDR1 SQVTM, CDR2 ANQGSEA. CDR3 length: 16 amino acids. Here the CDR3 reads CSVDGLAGSRANEQFF. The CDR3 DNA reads TGCAGCGTTGATGGGCTAGCGGGGAGTCGGGCCAATGAGCAGTTCTTC.

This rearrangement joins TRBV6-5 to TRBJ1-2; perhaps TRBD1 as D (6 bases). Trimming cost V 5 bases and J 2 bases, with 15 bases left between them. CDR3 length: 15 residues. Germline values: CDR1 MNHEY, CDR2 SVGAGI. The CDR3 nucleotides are TGTGCCAGCAGTAGGGGGGCCACAGGGAACTATGGCTACACCTTC. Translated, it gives CASSRGATGNYGYTF.

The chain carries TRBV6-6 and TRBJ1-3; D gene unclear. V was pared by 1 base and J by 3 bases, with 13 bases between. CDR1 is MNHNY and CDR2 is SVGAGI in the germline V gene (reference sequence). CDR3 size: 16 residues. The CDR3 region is CASSYYLRGGGNTIYF. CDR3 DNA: TGTGCCAGCAGTTACTACCTCCGGGGTGGTGGAAACACCATATATTTT.

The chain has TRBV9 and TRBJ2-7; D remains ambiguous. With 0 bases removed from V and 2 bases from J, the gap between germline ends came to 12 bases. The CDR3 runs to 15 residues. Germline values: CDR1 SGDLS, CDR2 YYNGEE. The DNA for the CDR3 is TGTGCCAGCAGCGTAGATACGAACAACGCCTACGAGCAGTACTTC. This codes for CASSVDTNNAYEQYF.

The CDR3 DNA follows: TGTGCCAGCAGCTCGAGTAGAACTAGCCACGAGCAGTACTTC. This codes for CASSSSRTSHEQYF. The chain uses TRBV7-9 and TRBJ2-7; D possibly corresponds to TRBD2 (6 bases). The CDR3 loop spans 14 amino acids. In germline, CDR1 is SEHNR, CDR2 FQNEAQ (reference sequence). The germline V and J ends were trimmed by 4 bases and 5 bases, with 15 bases remaining between them.

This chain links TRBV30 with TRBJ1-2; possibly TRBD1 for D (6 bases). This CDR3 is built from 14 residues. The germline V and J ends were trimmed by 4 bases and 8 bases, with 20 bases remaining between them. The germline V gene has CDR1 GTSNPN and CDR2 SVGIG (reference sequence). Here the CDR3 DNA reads TGTGCCTGGACCGTTGGGGGGCAGGGCAAGGGCTACACCTTC. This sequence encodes CAWTVGGQGKGYTF. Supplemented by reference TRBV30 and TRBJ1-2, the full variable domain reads SQTIHQWPATLVQPVGSPLSLECTVEGTSNPNLYWYRQAAGRGLQLLFYSVGIGQISSEVPQNLSASRPQDRQFILSSKKLLLSDSGFYLCAWTVGGQGKGYTFGSGTRLTVV.

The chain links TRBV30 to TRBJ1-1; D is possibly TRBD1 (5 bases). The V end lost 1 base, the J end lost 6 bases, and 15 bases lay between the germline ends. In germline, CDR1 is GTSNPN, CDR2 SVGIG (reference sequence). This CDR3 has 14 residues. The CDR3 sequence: CAWSAGFLKPEAFF. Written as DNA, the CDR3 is TGTGCCTGGAGTGCAGGGTTTTTGAAACCTGAAGCTTTCTTT.

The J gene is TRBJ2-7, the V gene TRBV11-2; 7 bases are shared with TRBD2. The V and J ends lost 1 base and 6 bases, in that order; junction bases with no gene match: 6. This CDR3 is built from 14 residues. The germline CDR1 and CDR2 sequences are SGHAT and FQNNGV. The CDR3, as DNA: TGTGCCAGCAGCTTAGCCCCACTAGCGCCCGAGCAGTACTTC. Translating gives CASSLAPLAPEQYF.

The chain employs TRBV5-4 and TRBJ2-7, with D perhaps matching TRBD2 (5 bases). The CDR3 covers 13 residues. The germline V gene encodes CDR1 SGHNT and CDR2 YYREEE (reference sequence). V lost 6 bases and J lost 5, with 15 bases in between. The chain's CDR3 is CASTPPAGDEQYF. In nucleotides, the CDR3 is TGTGCCAGCACCCCGCCCGCCGGGGACGAGCAGTACTTC.

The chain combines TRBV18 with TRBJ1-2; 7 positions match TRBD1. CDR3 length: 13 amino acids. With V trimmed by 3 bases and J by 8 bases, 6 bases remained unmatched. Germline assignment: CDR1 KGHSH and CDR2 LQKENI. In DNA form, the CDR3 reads TGTGCCAGCTCACCGGACAGGTCAAAAGGCTACACCTTC. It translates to CASSPDRSKGYTF.

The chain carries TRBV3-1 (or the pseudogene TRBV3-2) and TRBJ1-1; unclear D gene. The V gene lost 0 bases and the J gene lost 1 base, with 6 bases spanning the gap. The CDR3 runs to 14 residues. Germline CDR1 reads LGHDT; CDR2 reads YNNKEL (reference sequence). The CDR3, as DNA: TGTGCCAGCAGCCAAGATGAGTGGAACACTGAAGCTTTCTTT. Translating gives CASSQDEWNTEAFF.

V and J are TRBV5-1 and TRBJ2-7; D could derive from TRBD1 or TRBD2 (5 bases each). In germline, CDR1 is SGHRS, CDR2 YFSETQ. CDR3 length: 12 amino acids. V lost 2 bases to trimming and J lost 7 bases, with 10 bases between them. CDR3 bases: TGCGCCAGCAGCTTCGGGGCAGGGGAGCAGTACTTC. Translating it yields CASSFGAGEQYF.

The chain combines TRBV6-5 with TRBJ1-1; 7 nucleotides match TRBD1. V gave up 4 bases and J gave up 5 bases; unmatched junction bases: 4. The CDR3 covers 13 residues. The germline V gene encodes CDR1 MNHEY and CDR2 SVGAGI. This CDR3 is CASSLGGSTEAFF. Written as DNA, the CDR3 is TGTGCCAGCAGTTTAGGGGGCTCGACTGAAGCTTTCTTT.